These 5 T cell receptor beta chains came from one sample sequenced in a study of shared clonotypes between healthy human individuals. The naive CD8 fraction comprised CD45RO-negative cells positively selected for CCR7 and excluded terminally differentiated effector memory CD45RA+ cells. Clones were read by immunoSEQ multiplex PCR, and TCRdb kept only the in-frame ones, dropping some. Of around 2,100,000 clones in the sample, roughly 95% were seen once. The sequenced material came from naive CD8+ T cells sorted from blood. The receptors shown here come from a man between 18 and 29 years old in good health.

The V call is TRBV27, the J call TRBJ1-1, with D perhaps matching TRBD1 (6 bases). Germline V gene sequence: CDR1 MNHEY, CDR2 SMNVEV (reference sequence). The CDR3 extends over 12 amino acids. The V end was cut by 6 bases, the J end by 7 bases, with 12 bases between. CDR3 nucleotides: TGTGCCAGCAGGCAAGGACAGCGTGAAGCTTTCTTT. It specifies CASRQGQREAFF.

This chain uses TRBV28 with TRBJ2-3; 10 bases align to TRBD2. Trimming took 7 bases from V and 5 from J; bases not matched to a gene: 12. The CDR3 spans 16 residues. The germline gives CDR1 MDHEN, CDR2 SYDVKM. CDR3 sequence reads: CASTLSSGGREDTQYF. The CDR3 coding sequence is TGTGCCAGCACCCTCAGTAGCGGGGGGCGAGAAGATACGCAGTATTTT.

This clone was picked up one time. This chain joins TRBV27 and TRBJ2-7; D may be TRBD1 (6 bases). Germline-derived CDR1 and CDR2 are MNHEY and SMNVEV (reference sequence). Between the trimmed V and J ends, which lost 6 bases and 2 bases, there was a span of 17 bases. The CDR3 has 15 residues. This CDR3 is CASRQTGSGTYEQYF. In DNA, the CDR3 is TGTGCCAGCAGGCAGACAGGATCAGGCACCTACGAGCAGTACTTC.

This chain uses TRBV7-9 with TRBJ2-6, with 8 bases fitting TRBD1. The CDR3 sequence is 19 residues long. Germline V gene lookup returns CDR1 SEHNR and CDR2 FQNEAQ (reference sequence). With V trimmed by 1 base and J by 0 bases, 8 bases remained unmatched. The CDR3 here is CASSLVGRGRDSGANVLTF. The CDR3 DNA reads TGTGCCAGCAGCTTAGTCGGCAGGGGGCGAGACTCTGGGGCCAACGTCCTGACTTTC.

The J gene is TRBJ1-1, the V gene TRBV6-5, with a tentative D call TRBD1 (5 bases). The germline V gene has CDR1 MNHEY and CDR2 SVGAGI. The CDR3 is 14 residues long. The germline V and J ends were trimmed by 4 bases and 6 bases, with 15 bases remaining between them. The CDR3 is CASSLRGGYSEAFF. The CDR3 nucleotides are TGTGCCAGCAGTTTACGGGGCGGTTACTCTGAAGCTTTCTTT.